A selection of T cell receptor beta chains follows, all from one sample in a study of blood T cell repertoires in COVID-19. Clones were read by immunoSEQ multiplex PCR, and TCRdb kept only the in-frame ones, dropping some. The sample consists of 40,000 to 55,000 clones, about 90% of them appearing once. Source material: peripheral blood. Every receptor here comes from a man between 70 and 80 years old with active COVID-19. Each CDR3 is given with its conserved first and last residue. The order of the fields is clone size, D gene, V gene, J gene, CDR3 protein, CDR3 DNA. D genes are given only for firm matches. Expanded clones are given a class, and other clones once, few, many or no size at all.

abundance: once
d_gene: NA
v_gene: TRBV29-1
j_gene: TRBJ2-1
CDR3aa: CSPGPDRYNEQFF
CDR3nt: TGCAGCCCAGGGCCGGACAGATACAATGAGCAGTTCTTC

abundance: once
d_gene: NA
v_gene: TRBV7-2
j_gene: TRBJ2-7
CDR3aa: CASSLLGTGPYEQYF
CDR3nt: TGTGCCAGCAGCTTACTCGGTACAGGCCCCTACGAGCAGTACTTC

abundance: NA
d_gene: TRBD2
v_gene: TRBV29-1
j_gene: TRBJ2-3
CDR3aa: CSVDRGGATDTQYF
CDR3nt: TGCAGCGTTGATCGCGGGGGGGCCACAGATACGCAGTATTTT

abundance: NA
d_gene: NA
v_gene: TRBV18
j_gene: TRBJ1-1
CDR3aa: CASSPGQGNTEAFF
CDR3nt: TGTGCCAGCTCACCGGGGCAGGGTAACACTGAAGCTTTCTTT

abundance: once
d_gene: TRBD2
v_gene: TRBV4-2
j_gene: TRBJ2-1
CDR3aa: CASSHPSGRSSYNEQFF
CDR3nt: TGTGCCAGCAGCCACCCCAGCGGGAGGAGCTCCTACAATGAGCAGTTCTTC

abundance: NA
d_gene: TRBD1
v_gene: TRBV19
j_gene: TRBJ2-7
CDR3aa: CASSLGQGGSYEQYF
CDR3nt: TGTGCCAGTAGTCTCGGACAGGGGGGATCCTACGAGCAGTACTTC

abundance: NA
d_gene: TRBD1
v_gene: TRBV5-1
j_gene: TRBJ1-4
CDR3aa: CASSLGPGTGGEKLFF
CDR3nt: TGCGCCAGCAGCTTGGGTCCGGGGACAGGCGGGGAAAAACTGTTTTTT

abundance: NA
d_gene: NA
v_gene: TRBV5-4
j_gene: TRBJ2-1
CDR3aa: CASSLTGTSANEQFF
CDR3nt: TGTGCCAGCAGCTTGACAGGGACGAGTGCCAATGAGCAGTTCTTC

abundance: NA
d_gene: NA
v_gene: TRBV7-2
j_gene: TRBJ1-5
CDR3aa: CASSFGERSNQPQHF
CDR3nt: TGTGCCAGCAGCTTCGGGGAGCGGAGCAATCAGCCCCAGCATTTT

abundance: NA
d_gene: TRBD1
v_gene: TRBV29-1
j_gene: TRBJ1-1
CDR3aa: CSALKQGGTEAFF
CDR3nt: TGCAGCGCTCTCAAACAGGGGGGCACTGAAGCTTTCTTT

abundance: NA
d_gene: TRBD1
v_gene: TRBV30
j_gene: TRBJ2-7
CDR3aa: CAWKPGTGGYEQYF
CDR3nt: TGTGCCTGGAAGCCCGGGACAGGGGGTTACGAGCAGTACTTC

abundance: NA
d_gene: TRBD1
v_gene: TRBV12-5
j_gene: TRBJ2-2
CDR3aa: CASGLVLQGAVGELFF
CDR3nt: TGTGCTAGTGGTTTGGTATTACAGGGGGCGGTCGGGGAGCTGTTTTTT

abundance: NA
d_gene: TRBD1
v_gene: TRBV6-5
j_gene: TRBJ1-2
CDR3aa: CASRGQGALYGYTF
CDR3nt: TGTGCCAGCAGGGGACAGGGGGCTCTCTATGGCTACACCTTC

abundance: once
d_gene: TRBD2
v_gene: TRBV10-2
j_gene: TRBJ2-1
CDR3aa: CASSEMVTSGYNEQFF
CDR3nt: TGCGCCAGCAGCGAGATGGTGACTAGCGGTTACAATGAGCAGTTCTTC

abundance: NA
d_gene: TRBD2
v_gene: TRBV6-6
j_gene: TRBJ2-6
CDR3aa: CATIAGGSGANVLTF
CDR3nt: TGTGCCACAATAGCGGGGGGCTCTGGGGCCAACGTCCTGACTTTC

abundance: NA
d_gene: NA
v_gene: TRBV7-2
j_gene: TRBJ1-3
CDR3aa: CASSASGRAGNTIYF
CDR3nt: TGTGCCAGCAGCGCCTCGGGCAGGGCTGGAAACACCATATATTTT

abundance: NA
d_gene: NA
v_gene: TRBV12-3/TRBV12-4
j_gene: TRBJ1-3
CDR3aa: CASSLEGNTIYF
CDR3nt: TGTGCCAGCAGTTTGGAGGGAAACACCATATATTTT

abundance: NA
d_gene: TRBD2
v_gene: TRBV10-2
j_gene: TRBJ2-1
CDR3aa: CASSDWNRGGRSYNEQFF
CDR3nt: TGCGCCAGCAGTGATTGGAACCGGGGGGGCCGGTCCTACAATGAGCAGTTCTTC

abundance: NA
d_gene: NA
v_gene: TRBV10-3
j_gene: TRBJ1-4
CDR3aa: CAIIGGVEQGEKLFF
CDR3nt: TGTGCCATCATCGGGGGGGTAGAGCAGGGTGAAAAACTGTTTTTT

abundance: NA
d_gene: TRBD1
v_gene: TRBV29-1
j_gene: TRBJ1-5
CDR3aa: CSVETGYGSVGQPQHF
CDR3nt: TGCAGCGTGGAGACAGGGTATGGTTCCGTGGGTCAGCCCCAGCATTTT

abundance: NA
d_gene: TRBD1
v_gene: TRBV28
j_gene: TRBJ2-7
CDR3aa: CASSSYRGSFTYEQYF
CDR3nt: TGTGCCAGCAGTTCCTACAGGGGTTCTTTTACCTACGAGCAGTACTTC

abundance: NA
d_gene: TRBD2
v_gene: TRBV19
j_gene: TRBJ2-7
CDR3aa: CASSIGGSGASYEQYF
CDR3nt: TGTGCCAGTAGTATAGGGGGTAGCGGGGCCTCCTACGAGCAGTACTTC

abundance: NA
d_gene: TRBD2
v_gene: TRBV28
j_gene: TRBJ2-7
CDR3aa: CASRGGGHYEQYF
CDR3nt: TGTGCCAGCAGGGGCGGGGGGCACTACGAGCAGTACTTC

abundance: NA
d_gene: TRBD2
v_gene: TRBV7-3
j_gene: TRBJ2-2
CDR3aa: CASSSSAGEVGELFF
CDR3nt: TGTGCCAGCAGCTCATCCGCGGGGGAGGTCGGGGAGCTGTTTTTT

abundance: NA
d_gene: NA
v_gene: TRBV2
j_gene: TRBJ2-7
CDR3aa: CASRRESSYEQYF
CDR3nt: TGTGCCAGCAGGAGGGAGAGCTCCTACGAGCAGTACTTC

abundance: NA
d_gene: NA
v_gene: TRBV27
j_gene: TRBJ2-7
CDR3aa: CASSLTAGPYEQYF
CDR3nt: TGTGCCAGCAGTTTAACGGCGGGGCCCTACGAGCAGTACTTC

abundance: NA
d_gene: TRBD1
v_gene: TRBV28
j_gene: TRBJ2-3
CDR3aa: CASGQGGSTDTQYF
CDR3nt: TGTGCCAGCGGACAGGGAGGCAGCACAGATACGCAGTATTTT

abundance: NA
d_gene: NA
v_gene: TRBV18
j_gene: TRBJ2-1
CDR3aa: CASSPTRVEQFF
CDR3nt: TGTGCCAGCTCACCCACGCGGGTTGAGCAGTTCTTC

abundance: NA
d_gene: TRBD1
v_gene: TRBV19
j_gene: TRBJ1-4
CDR3aa: CASKPDRAANEKLFF
CDR3nt: TGTGCCAGTAAACCGGACAGGGCGGCTAATGAAAAACTGTTTTTT

abundance: NA
d_gene: NA
v_gene: TRBV19
j_gene: TRBJ1-1
CDR3aa: CASSIRIGALNTEAFF
CDR3nt: TGTGCCAGTAGTATCCGGATAGGGGCCCTGAACACTGAAGCTTTCTTT

abundance: NA
d_gene: TRBD2
v_gene: TRBV7-2
j_gene: TRBJ2-1
CDR3aa: CASSLGGLAGNEQFF
CDR3nt: TGTGCCAGCAGCTTAGGGGGACTAGCGGGGAATGAGCAGTTCTTC

abundance: NA
d_gene: NA
v_gene: TRBV24-1
j_gene: TRBJ2-3
CDR3aa: CATSEAGGTDTQYF
CDR3nt: TGTGCCACCAGTGAGGCAGGGGGCACAGATACGCAGTATTTT

abundance: NA
d_gene: NA
v_gene: TRBV29-1
j_gene: TRBJ1-2
CDR3aa: CSVSDRNYGYTF
CDR3nt: TGCAGCGTTTCCGACAGGAACTATGGCTACACCTTC

abundance: NA
d_gene: NA
v_gene: TRBV2
j_gene: TRBJ2-1
CDR3aa: CATRKEVEQFF
CDR3nt: TGTGCCACGCGTAAGGAGGTTGAGCAGTTCTTC

abundance: NA
d_gene: NA
v_gene: TRBV20-1
j_gene: TRBJ1-3
CDR3aa: CSASSQISGNTIYF
CDR3nt: TGCAGTGCTAGTTCACAGATCTCTGGAAACACCATATATTTT

abundance: NA
d_gene: NA
v_gene: TRBV10-3
j_gene: TRBJ2-3
CDR3aa: CAISGEGDTQYF
CDR3nt: TGTGCCATCAGCGGGGAAGGGGATACGCAGTATTTT

abundance: NA
d_gene: NA
v_gene: TRBV7-2
j_gene: TRBJ2-2
CDR3aa: CASSSEVPAVLGELFF
CDR3nt: TGTGCCAGCAGCTCTGAGGTCCCCGCTGTTCTCGGGGAGCTGTTTTTT

abundance: once
d_gene: TRBD2
v_gene: TRBV30
j_gene: TRBJ2-3
CDR3aa: CAWSRGGGTDTQYF
CDR3nt: TGTGCCTGGAGCCGGGGGGGCGGCACAGATACGCAGTATTTT

abundance: NA
d_gene: TRBD1
v_gene: TRBV7-8
j_gene: TRBJ2-7
CDR3aa: CASGHGTGGVDEQYF
CDR3nt: TGTGCCAGCGGCCACGGGACAGGGGGCGTCGACGAGCAGTACTTC